Shown below are 32 T cell receptor beta chains from a single sample sequenced in a study of shared clonotypes between healthy human individuals. TCRdb's table, derived via immunoSEQ multiplex PCR, lists solely in-frame clones and lacks some. The repertoire holds hundreds of thousands of clones, with over 65% as singletons. Material: memory CD4+ T cells sorted from blood. This sample's subset: CD45RA-negative fraction. Receptors originate from a woman in her twenties or thirties in good health.

V usage is TRBV18 and J usage is TRBJ2-1; 7 bases map to TRBD2. CDR3 length: 14 residues. Germline CDR1 and CDR2: KGHSH and LQKENI. V gave up 1 base and J gave up 5 bases; unmatched junction bases: 2. The CDR3 DNA follows: TGTGCCAGCTCACCACTCCTAGCGGACAATGAGCAGTTCTTC. Its protein is CASSPLLADNEQFF.

The chain links TRBV19 to TRBJ1-5; a possible D gene is TRBD1 (6 bases). The CDR3 consists of 13 residues. V was trimmed by 7 bases and J by 4 bases, leaving 11 bases between them. Germline V gene data show CDR1 as LNHDA and CDR2 as SQIVND (reference sequence). The CDR3 sequence: CASIGQNNQPQHF. As DNA, the CDR3 is TGTGCCAGTATAGGACAGAATAATCAGCCCCAGCATTTT.

J is TRBJ2-5 and V is TRBV5-1, with 12 positions matching TRBD1. CDR3 size: 14 residues. V shed 5 bases and J 4 bases; nucleotides not matched to a gene: 3. Germline assignment: CDR1 SGHRS and CDR2 YFSETQ. Here the CDR3 reads CASRRDRGRETQYF. The CDR3 DNA reads TGCGCCAGCAGACGGGACAGGGGGCGAGAGACCCAGTACTTC.

A note on this clone: This CDR3 is also generated by other DNA sequences in the sample. The chain combines TRBV7-2 with TRBJ2-7; no reliable D call. Deletions cut 1 base from V and 3 bases from J, with 7 bases between. The CDR3 loop spans 13 amino acids. Germline V gene sequence: CDR1 SGHTA, CDR2 FQGNSA. The CDR3 region is CASSLERSYEQYF. In DNA, the CDR3 is TGTGCCAGCAGCTTAGAACGCAGCTACGAGCAGTACTTC.

The chain has TRBV7-2 and TRBJ1-1; TRBD1 is a possible D gene (5 bases). V lost 5 bases, J lost 0 bases, and 16 bases lay in between. CDR3 length: 16 residues. The germline V gene encodes CDR1 SGHTA and CDR2 FQGNSA. The CDR3 region is CASSPRVGLLNTEAFF. The CDR3 coding sequence is TGTGCCAGCAGCCCCAGGGTAGGCCTCTTGAACACTGAAGCTTTCTTT.

V and J are TRBV28 and TRBJ2-5, with D possibly TRBD1 on 5 matching bases. The CDR3 contains 15 residues. The V end lost 5 bases, the J end lost 2 bases, and 15 bases lay between the germline ends. Germline lookup yields CDR1 MDHEN and CDR2 SYDVKM. The CDR3 here is CASSASRRTQETQYF. The CDR3 DNA follows: TGTGCCAGCAGTGCGTCCCGACGGACACAAGAGACCCAGTACTTC.

The chain's CDR3 is CASSSGDGDTQYF. The CDR3 nucleotides read TGTGCCAGCAGCTCCGGGGACGGGGATACGCAGTATTTT. The genes are TRBV28 and TRBJ2-3, with D perhaps TRBD1 or TRBD2 (5 bases each). The CDR3 spans 13 residues. V was trimmed by 6 bases and J by 6 bases, leaving 13 bases between them. Germline-derived CDR1 and CDR2 are MDHEN and SYDVKM.

On this clone itself: The same CDR3 arises from other DNA sequences in this sample as well. The J gene is TRBJ2-5, the V gene TRBV7-9; no definite D call. The germline CDR1 and CDR2 sequences are SEHNR and FQNEAQ (reference sequence). The V and J ends lost 3 bases and 1 base respectively, with 6 bases between them. There are 13 residues in the CDR3. CDR3 sequence (DNA): TGTGCCAGCAGCTTGGTTTCCCAAGAGACCCAGTACTTC. It is translated as CASSLVSQETQYF.

The chain links TRBV5-5 to TRBJ1-2; the match to TRBD1 covers 7 bases. The CDR3 length is 15 residues. Germline V gene data show CDR1 as SGHKS and CDR2 as YYEKEE (reference sequence). The trim removed 4 bases at V and 0 bases at J, leaving 6 bases unmatched. DNA of the CDR3: TGTGCCAGCAGCCCGGGACAGACGACTAACTATGGCTACACCTTC. Translating it yields CASSPGQTTNYGYTF.

The chain uses TRBV27 and TRBJ1-5; weak D call: TRBD1 (5 bases). V lost 4 bases and J lost 7, with 17 bases in between. The CDR3 has 15 residues. Germline assignment: CDR1 MNHEY and CDR2 SMNVEV (reference sequence). The CDR3 region is CASSSIQGLGQPQHF. The DNA of the CDR3 is TGTGCCAGCAGTTCAATCCAGGGTCTGGGCCAGCCCCAGCATTTT.

This clone has more than one count but fewer than ten. V and J are TRBV27 and TRBJ1-2, with 9 bases aligning to TRBD1. Germline CDR1 reads MNHEY; CDR2 reads SMNVEV (reference sequence). The trim removed 4 bases at V and 5 bases at J, leaving 8 bases unmatched. The length of the CDR3 is 15 residues. The CDR3: CASSSRTGEMYGYTF. CDR3 nucleotide sequence: TGTGCCAGCAGTTCCCGGACAGGGGAAATGTATGGCTACACCTTC.

The V and J genes are TRBV13 and TRBJ2-3, with a tentative D call TRBD2 (5 bases). This CDR3 contains 15 residues. Trimming removed 2 bases at V and 5 bases at J, with 14 bases between. CDR1 PRHDT and CDR2 FYEKMQ come from the germline V gene (reference sequence). The CDR3 loop is CASSLNSGGGDTQYF. Written as DNA, the CDR3 is TGTGCCAGCAGCTTAAACTCCGGAGGTGGAGATACGCAGTATTTT.

This clone showed up just a few times. This sequence joins TRBV7-8 and TRBJ2-7, with D unclear. Per germline, CDR1 SGHVS and CDR2 FQNEAQ. Trimming shortened V by 3 bases and J by 0 bases, and 9 bases separated the two germline ends. The CDR3 has 14 residues. The DNA of the CDR3 is TGTGCCAGCAGCTTCGGCGGCCGCTCCTACGAGCAGTACTTC. It translates to CASSFGGRSYEQYF.

This chain joins TRBV18 and TRBJ2-3; D is ambiguous. V shed 4 bases and J shed 2 bases, with 13 bases lying between them. CDR3 length: 15 residues. Germline V CDR1 and CDR2: KGHSH, LQKENI. As DNA, the CDR3 is TGTGCCAGCTCACACACGTCCCTTTTCACAGATACGCAGTATTTT. Amino acids: CASSHTSLFTDTQYF.

The CDR3 DNA follows: TGTGCCAGCAGCAGAGGAATGACAGACACCGGGGAGCTGTTTTTT. Translating gives CASSRGMTDTGELFF. This sequence joins TRBV5-4 and TRBJ2-2, with D perhaps matching TRBD1 (5 bases). Trimming pared 4 bases from V and 3 bases from J, leaving 13 bases between. Germline CDR1 SGHNT, CDR2 YYREEE (reference sequence). This CDR3 region has 15 residues.

DNA for the CDR3: TGTGCCAGCTCACCAAGCAGGAACGAAGGTCAGCCCCAGCATTTT. It specifies CASSPSRNEGQPQHF. The chain is built from TRBV18 and TRBJ1-5; D is uncertain. The ends were cut back, 2 bases at V and 6 bases at J, with 14 bases in the middle. Per germline, CDR1 KGHSH and CDR2 LQKENI. The CDR3 contains 15 residues.

The chain recombines TRBV6-6 with TRBJ1-5, with D possibly matching TRBD1 (6 bases). The CDR3 has 15 amino acids. Germline lookup yields CDR1 MNHNY and CDR2 SVGAGI (reference sequence). Deletions cut 5 bases from V and 1 base from J, with 12 bases between. CDR3 bases: TGTGCCAGCAGTATTGAACAGGGAAGCAATCAGCCCCAGCATTTT. This codes for CASSIEQGSNQPQHF.

This clone was counted between two and nine times. At one end the junction does not follow the germline gene, possibly because of a read error. The chain recombines TRBV7-7 with TRBJ2-3, with 9 bases lining up with TRBD2. Germline V gives CDR1 SSHAT, CDR2 FNYEAQ (reference sequence). The length of the CDR3 is 15 residues. The CDR3 DNA reads as TGTGCCAGCAGCTTAGGTAGCGGGAGCATAGATACGCAGTATTTT. As protein: CASSLGSGSIDTQYF.

This chain connects TRBV28 to TRBJ2-3, with no clear D. The germline CDR1 and CDR2 sequences are MDHEN and SYDVKM. The CDR3 consists of 16 residues. V lost 5 bases and J lost 0, with 15 bases in between. CDR3 in amino acids: CASSDQYGSSTDTQYF. CDR3 bases: TGTGCCAGCAGTGATCAGTACGGCTCTAGCACAGATACGCAGTATTTT.

This chain links TRBV25-1 with TRBJ2-5, with D perhaps TRBD1 or TRBD2 (6 bases each). The germline V gene encodes CDR1 MGHDK and CDR2 SYGVNS. This CDR3 is built from 17 residues. The V and J ends lost 8 bases and 1 base respectively, with 23 bases between them. This CDR3 is CASSEEGGHKGQETQYF. The CDR3 DNA follows: TGTGCCAGCTCCGAAGAGGGGGGCCATAAAGGCCAAGAGACCCAGTACTTC.

In the case of this clone: This sample also contains other DNA sequences that code for the same CDR3. The rearrangement links TRBV15 to TRBJ2-7; D gene unclear. Germline CDR1 reads LNHNV; CDR2 reads YYDKDF (reference sequence). Deletions cut 0 bases from V and 2 bases from J, with 2 bases between. This CDR3 contains 12 residues. CDR3 in DNA: TGTGCCACCAGCAGAGACACCTACGAGCAGTACTTC. Translation gives CATSRDTYEQYF.

The rearrangement joins TRBV27 to TRBJ2-2; 12 bases agree with TRBD1. This CDR3 contains 14 residues. Germline V gene sequence: CDR1 MNHEY, CDR2 SMNVEV (reference sequence). V dropped 7 bases and J dropped 6; count of bases not matched to a gene: 3. CDR3 in DNA: TGTGCCAGCACCGGGACAGGGGGCTCCGGGGAGCTGTTTTTT. Translated, it gives CASTGTGGSGELFF.

The chain joins TRBV7-2 to TRBJ2-7; possible D gene TRBD1, 6 bases. V was shortened by 1 base and J by 6 bases, with 16 bases between the two germline ends. Germline lookup yields CDR1 SGHTA and CDR2 FQGNSA. This CDR3 is built from 15 residues. Written as DNA, the CDR3 is TGTGCCAGCAGCTTAGGGGTCGGGCAGGGGTCCGAGCAGTACTTC. As protein: CASSLGVGQGSEQYF.

The chain joins TRBV25-1 to TRBJ2-1, with D possibly called TRBD1 or TRBD2 (7 bases each). The CDR3 extends over 16 amino acids. Trimming pared 4 bases from V and 2 bases from J, leaving 15 bases between. Germline lookup yields CDR1 MGHDK and CDR2 SYGVNS. This CDR3 reads CASSGNQGGPYNEQFF. The CDR3 coding sequence is TGTGCCAGCAGTGGAAACCAGGGGGGGCCCTACAATGAGCAGTTCTTC.

The chain couples TRBV5-1 to TRBJ2-2; possibly TRBD2 for D (6 bases). This CDR3 is 14 amino acids long. V lost 7 bases and J lost 1, with 11 bases in between. The germline V gene has CDR1 SGHRS and CDR2 YFSETQ. For the CDR3, the DNA is TGCGCCAGCGGGGGACTTCTGAACACCGGGGAGCTGTTTTTT. Translated, it gives CASGGLLNTGELFF.

On this clone itself: Other DNA sequences in the same sample also yield this CDR3. The rearrangement joins TRBV6-5 to TRBJ2-7; TRBD1 might be the D (6 bases). The CDR3 covers 15 residues. The germline V gene encodes CDR1 MNHEY and CDR2 SVGAGI. V lost 4 bases and J 2 bases, leaving 15 bases between the germline ends. In nucleotides, the CDR3 is TGTGCCAGCAGTTCGTTCGGGACACCAACCTACGAGCAGTACTTC. Amino acid sequence: CASSSFGTPTYEQYF.

The chain uses TRBV12-5 and TRBJ2-1; D not resolved. Germline CDR1 is LGHNT and CDR2 is FRNRAP. The CDR3 consists of 12 residues. V was trimmed by 6 bases and J by 10 bases, leaving 13 bases between them. The CDR3 here is CASGQETGEQFF. In nucleotides, the CDR3 is TGTGCTAGTGGCCAAGAGACTGGGGAGCAGTTCTTC.

Concerning this clone: The same CDR3 arises from other DNA sequences in this sample as well. The V call is TRBV27, the J call TRBJ2-5; D is perhaps TRBD1 or TRBD2 (5 bases each). Germline V CDR1 and CDR2: MNHEY, SMNVEV (reference sequence). CDR3 size: 12 residues. V was clipped by 3 bases and J by 4 bases, with 6 bases between them. The CDR3 nucleotides read TGTGCCAGCAGTTTTGGGGGAGAGACCCAGTACTTC. It specifies CASSFGGETQYF.

This chain connects TRBV18 to TRBJ2-7, with 7 bases lining up with TRBD2. The trim removed 2 bases at V and 7 bases at J, leaving 5 bases unmatched. The CDR3 is 13 residues long. Germline V CDR1 and CDR2: KGHSH, LQKENI. CDR3: CASSPAWEGEQYF. The DNA for the CDR3 is TGTGCCAGCTCACCAGCATGGGAGGGGGAGCAGTACTTC.

This chain uses TRBV9 with TRBJ2-2; D call uncertain. The CDR3 has 15 amino acids. Trimming left V 0 bases short and J 0 bases short, with 6 bases between. Germline V gene data show CDR1 as SGDLS and CDR2 as YYNGEE. The CDR3 region has the DNA TGTGCCAGCAGCGTAGCGATTTCGAACACCGGGGAGCTGTTTTTT. This gives the protein CASSVAISNTGELFF.

A single count supports this clone. The gene calls are TRBV6-7 and TRBJ2-2, with D possibly being TRBD1 (6 bases). TRBV6-7 is flagged as an ORF with uncertain function. This CDR3 has 19 residues. Trimming removed 6 bases from V and 1 base from J, with 24 bases in between. The CDR3 sequence: CASRGHFHFLHENTGELFF. The CDR3 DNA is TGTGCCAGCAGGGGACACTTTCACTTCTTACACGAGAACACCGGGGAGCTGTTTTTT.

This clone was detected only a few times. The genes are TRBV6-6 and TRBJ1-4, with unresolved D. In germline, CDR1 is MNHNY, CDR2 SVGAGI (reference sequence). This CDR3 has 14 residues. With 6 bases removed from V and 4 bases from J, the gap between germline ends came to 12 bases. CDR3 region: CASSQEAFNEKLFF. The CDR3 bases are TGTGCCAGCAGCCAAGAGGCCTTTAATGAAAAACTGTTTTTT.